This TCR beta chain appears in the sequencing data of a study of CD8 T cells in ankylosing spondylitis. Findings of the study overall: Reportedly, significant enrichment of disease-linked clones occurred in matched ankylosing spondylitis synovial fluid.

Making the TCR beta libraries involved quantitative 5'-RACE with molecular barcodes. From the 5' RACE reads, TCRdb called clonotypes with MiXCR, one entry per CDR3 protein. The sample lists some 350,000 distinct CDR3 sequences, roughly 15% occurring once. The sample holds a few counts of this clonotype. Its specificity is not known. Sequencing was done on a sample of blood, either unsorted or a sorted T cell fraction (not recorded which). The receptor's source is a male donor with ankylosing spondylitis or in good health (not recorded which).

CDR3 in amino acids: CASSETGGTNSPLHF. CDR3 nucleotide sequence: TGTGCCAGCAGCGAGACAGGGGGTACTAATTCACCCCTCCACTTT. J is TRBJ1-6 and V is TRBV2; 9 bases align to TRBD1. The length of the CDR3 is 15 residues. V trimming: 6 bases; J trimming: 6 bases; junction bases outside the gene matches: 6. Germline CDR1 and CDR2: SNHLY and FYNNEI.